This T cell receptor beta chain emerged from a study of CD8+ T cells in alopecia areata. Study findings and constraints: Lesional scalp exceeded normal scalp in clonality, especially in alopecia totalis/universalis.

This CDR3 is 17 amino acids long. V was clipped by 0 bases and J by 0 bases, with 11 bases between them. Germline lookup yields CDR1 LGHNA and CDR2 YNFKEQ. A remark on this clone: Its antigen is currently unknown.

The sequencing template was cDNA reverse transcribed from extracted RNA. The repertoire was sequenced with immunoSEQ multiplex PCR; TCRdb's copy has only in-frame clones and lacks some. The sample includes 150,000 or so clones, approximately 49% seen only once; the top ten take about 19%. Specimen: CD8+ T cells sorted from blood, collected at week 0. This chain uses TRBV4-2 with TRBJ2-2; unclear D gene. The sequence was collected from a human donor with alopecia areata. CDR3 in DNA: TGTGCCAGCAGCCAAGAACCGAGTAGTGCGAACACCGGGGAGCTGTTTTTT. Residues: CASSQEPSSANTGELFF.